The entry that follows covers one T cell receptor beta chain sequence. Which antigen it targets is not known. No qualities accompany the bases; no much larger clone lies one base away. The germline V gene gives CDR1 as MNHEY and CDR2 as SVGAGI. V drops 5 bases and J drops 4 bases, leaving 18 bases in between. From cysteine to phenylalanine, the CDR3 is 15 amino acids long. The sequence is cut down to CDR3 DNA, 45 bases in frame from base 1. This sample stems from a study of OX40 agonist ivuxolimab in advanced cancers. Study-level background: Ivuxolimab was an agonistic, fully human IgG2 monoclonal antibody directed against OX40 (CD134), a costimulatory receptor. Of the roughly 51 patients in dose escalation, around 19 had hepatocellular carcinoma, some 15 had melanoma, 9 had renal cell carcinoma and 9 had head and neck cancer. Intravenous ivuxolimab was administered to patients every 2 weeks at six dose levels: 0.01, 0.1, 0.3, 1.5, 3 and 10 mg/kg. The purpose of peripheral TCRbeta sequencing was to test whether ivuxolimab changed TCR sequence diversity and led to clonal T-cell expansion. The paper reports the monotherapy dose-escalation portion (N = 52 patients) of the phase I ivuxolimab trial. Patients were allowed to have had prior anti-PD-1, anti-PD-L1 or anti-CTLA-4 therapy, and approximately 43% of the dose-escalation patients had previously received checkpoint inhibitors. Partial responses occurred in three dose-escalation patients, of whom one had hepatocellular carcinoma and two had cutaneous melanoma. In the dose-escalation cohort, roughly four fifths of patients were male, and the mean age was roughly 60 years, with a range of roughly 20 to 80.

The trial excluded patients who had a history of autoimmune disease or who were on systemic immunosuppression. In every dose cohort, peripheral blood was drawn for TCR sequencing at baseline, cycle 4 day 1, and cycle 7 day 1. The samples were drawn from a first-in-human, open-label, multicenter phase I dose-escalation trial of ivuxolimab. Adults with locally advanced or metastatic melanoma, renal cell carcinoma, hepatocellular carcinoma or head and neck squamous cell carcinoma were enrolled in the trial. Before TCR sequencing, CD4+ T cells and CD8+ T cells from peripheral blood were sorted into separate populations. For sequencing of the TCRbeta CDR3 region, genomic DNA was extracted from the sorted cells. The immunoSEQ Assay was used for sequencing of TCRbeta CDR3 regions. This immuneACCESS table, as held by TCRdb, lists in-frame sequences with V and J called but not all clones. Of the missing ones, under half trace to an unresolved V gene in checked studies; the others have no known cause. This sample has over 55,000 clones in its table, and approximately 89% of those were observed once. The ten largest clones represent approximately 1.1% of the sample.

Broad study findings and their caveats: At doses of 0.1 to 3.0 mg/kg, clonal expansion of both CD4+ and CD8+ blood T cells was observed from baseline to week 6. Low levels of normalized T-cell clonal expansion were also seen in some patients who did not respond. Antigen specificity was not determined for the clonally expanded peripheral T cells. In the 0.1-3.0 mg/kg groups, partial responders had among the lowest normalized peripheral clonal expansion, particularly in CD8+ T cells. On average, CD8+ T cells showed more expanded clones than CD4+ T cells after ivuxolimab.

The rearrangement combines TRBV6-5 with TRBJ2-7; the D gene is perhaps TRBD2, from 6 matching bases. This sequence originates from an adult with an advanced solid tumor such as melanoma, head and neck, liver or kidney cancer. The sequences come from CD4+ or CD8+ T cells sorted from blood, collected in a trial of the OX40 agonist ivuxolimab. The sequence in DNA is TGTGCCAGCAGTGCCCCCGAGGCGGGAATTTACGAGCAGTACTTC. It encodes CASSAPEAGIYEQYF.